What follows describes a single T cell receptor beta chain. No antigen is known for it. This sample was included in a study of T cell responses to AZD1222 COVID-19 vaccine. General observations from the study: Vaccine-related CD4 TCRs covered spike, predominating at 160-218 and 743-854. The sample set comprised mostly white British donors with more females, and clonal diversity was possibly underestimated.

The germline V and J ends were trimmed by 0 bases and 1 base, with 6 bases remaining between them. The germline CDR1 and CDR2 sequences are MNHEY and SVGAGI. The CDR3 length is 14 residues. TCRdb keeps only in-frame clones here, not all; method: immunoSEQ multiplex PCR. The profile shows tens of thousands of clones, 83% of them singletons. The TCR was taken from an adult in good health. The J gene is TRBJ1-1, the V gene TRBV6-5; D is unclear. The sample consisted of peripheral blood, taken on day 0 of AZD1222 vaccination. The CDR3 DNA reads TGTGCCAGCAGTTACTCGCGAGGGAACACTGAAGCTTTCTTT. Translated, it gives CASSYSRGNTEAFF.